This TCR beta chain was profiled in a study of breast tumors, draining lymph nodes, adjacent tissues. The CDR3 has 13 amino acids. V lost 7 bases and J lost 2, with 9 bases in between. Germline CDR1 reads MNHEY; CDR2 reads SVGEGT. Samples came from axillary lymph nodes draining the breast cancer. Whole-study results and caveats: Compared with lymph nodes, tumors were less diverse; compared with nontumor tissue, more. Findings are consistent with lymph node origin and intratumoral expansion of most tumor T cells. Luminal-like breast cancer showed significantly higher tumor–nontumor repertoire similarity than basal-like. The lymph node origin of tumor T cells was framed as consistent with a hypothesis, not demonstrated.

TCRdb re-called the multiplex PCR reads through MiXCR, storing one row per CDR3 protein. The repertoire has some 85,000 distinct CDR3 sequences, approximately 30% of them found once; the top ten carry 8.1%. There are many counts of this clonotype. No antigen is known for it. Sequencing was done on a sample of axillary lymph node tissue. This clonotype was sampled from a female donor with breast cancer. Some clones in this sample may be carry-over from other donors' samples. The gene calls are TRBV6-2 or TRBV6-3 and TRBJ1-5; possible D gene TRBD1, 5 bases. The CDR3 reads CASTGGGNQPQHF. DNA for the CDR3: TGTGCCAGCACCGGGGGAGGCAATCAGCCCCAGCATTTT.